This paragraph covers one T cell receptor beta chain sequence. Its antigen is as yet unknown. The sample comes from a study of cytomegalovirus exposure and HLA in healthy donors. PCR was performed using 60 Vbeta and 13 Jbeta primers. Clones were sequenced by immunoSEQ multiplex PCR, and TCRdb holds only the in-frame ones, with some missing. The top ten hold about 9.3% of the sample, which has about 52,000 clones, approximately 77% seen once. Healthy bone marrow donors made up the donor group. Broader study findings: In an earlier analysis, in approximately 570 donors, most V segments appeared productive either ~87% or ~30% of the time. Researchers had no immune exposure information except CMV serostatus available.

The receptor was isolated from a woman in her forties or fifties in good health and CMV-seronegative. Sequences were obtained from PBMCs.

The CDR3 spells CASSQRGWDTEAFF. CDR3 nucleotides: TGTGCCAGTAGTCAGAGGGGGTGGGACACTGAAGCTTTCTTT. The chain is built from TRBV19 and TRBJ1-1; D is perhaps TRBD1 (6 bases). The CDR3 runs 14 residues. Germline lookup yields CDR1 LNHDA and CDR2 SQIVND (reference sequence). Trimming stripped 5 bases from V and 3 bases from J, with 13 bases between.